Shown below are 31 T cell receptor beta chains from a single sample sequenced in a study of cytomegalovirus exposure and HLA in healthy donors. The PCR used 60 Vbeta and 13 Jbeta primers. Some clones are missing from TCRdb's copy, which holds only in-frame ones; the method was immunoSEQ multiplex PCR. The profile shows 150,000 to 200,000 clones, more than 75% of them singletons. The material sequenced was PBMCs. Source of these receptors: a man aged 18 to 30 in good health and CMV-seropositive.

This chain joins TRBV21-1 and TRBJ1-2; TRBD1 is taken as the D call from the table, unchecked against the DNA. TRBV21-1 is given as a pseudogene. CDR3 length equals 18 residues. The CDR3 DNA reads TGTGCCAGCAGCAAAGATTTGTGGAGTAAGTGGGGGCGAGATGGCTACACCTTC. It specifies CASSKDLWSKWGRDGYTF.

The chain joins TRBV2 to TRBJ2-5, with 9 bases lining up with TRBD1. Matching the DNA end better, TRBJ2-7 makes the J call doubtful. This CDR3 spans 14 amino acids. Germline V gives CDR1 SNHLY, CDR2 FYNNEI. The CDR3 sequence is CASRIDRGNYEQYF. DNA of the CDR3: TGTGCCAGCCGGATAGACAGGGGGAACTACGAGCAGTACTTC.

V gene TRBV19 combines with J gene TRBJ1-5; D is possibly TRBD1 (5 bases). The CDR3 length is 15 residues. V lost 1 base and J 2 bases, leaving 9 bases between the germline ends. Germline loops: CDR1 LNHDA, CDR2 SQIVND (reference sequence). Here the CDR3 DNA reads TGTGCCAGTAGTATAGGCAGGGTGGGCAATCAGCCCCAGCATTTT. It codes for CASSIGRVGNQPQHF.

The rearrangement uses TRBV19 and TRBJ2-5; D is uncertain. The last part of the DNA fits TRBJ2-7 better; the J call may be wrong. The CDR3 totals 13 residues. Germline V gene data show CDR1 as LNHDA and CDR2 as SQIVND (reference sequence). CDR3 coding DNA: TGTGCCAGTAGTACGCGACTCTCCTACGAGCAGTACTTC. This gives the protein CASSTRLSYEQYF.

This clone was seen only a few times. The chain couples TRBV4-3 to TRBJ2-7, with 12 bases lining up with TRBD1. There are 13 residues in the CDR3. The J segment lost 6 bases and the V segment lost 5 bases, leaving 2 bases of the junction unmatched. The V gene's germline CDR1 is LGHNA and CDR2 YSLEER. CDR3 sequence: CASSGDRGREQYF. CDR3 DNA sequence: TGCGCCAGCAGCGGGGACAGGGGGCGCGAGCAGTACTTC.

This clone was counted once. The chain employs TRBV2 and TRBJ1-1; 7 bases match TRBD1. J gave up 3 bases and V 9 bases, and 10 bases lay outside the gene matches. CDR1 and CDR2 from the germline V gene are SNHLY and FYNNEI. CDR3 length equals 14 residues. The CDR3 region is CASVEGGVDTEAFF. As DNA, the CDR3 is TGTGCCAGTGTAGAAGGGGGCGTGGACACTGAAGCTTTCTTT.

The chain combines TRBV18 with TRBJ1-2; TRBD1 agrees at 7 bases. The CDR3 extends over 15 amino acids. Trimming at V came to 2 bases and at J to 7 bases, leaving 10 bases not matched to a gene. Germline V CDR1 and CDR2: KGHSH, LQKENI. The CDR3 spells CASSPEFRGVSGYTF. The CDR3 DNA reads as TGTGCCAGCTCACCAGAGTTCAGGGGGGTGTCTGGCTACACCTTC.

The chain is built from TRBV7-3 and TRBJ2-7; TRBD2 aligns across 8 bases. This CDR3 has 15 amino acids. The trim removed 0 bases at V and 3 bases at J, leaving 4 bases unmatched. The germline V gene has CDR1 SGHTA and CDR2 FQGTGA. CDR3 amino acids: CASSLTGGANYEQYF. The CDR3 region has the DNA TGTGCCAGCAGCTTAACCGGGGGGGCGAACTACGAGCAGTACTTC.

The V and J genes are TRBV9 and TRBJ1-2; 8 nucleotides match TRBD1. Germline V gene sequence: CDR1 SGDLS, CDR2 YYNGEE. The CDR3 is made up of 17 amino acids. The J segment lost 4 bases and the V segment lost 3 bases, leaving 14 bases of the junction unmatched. CDR3 loop: CASSEPGQGGSPYGYTF. The DNA for the CDR3 is TGTGCCAGCAGCGAGCCCGGACAGGGCGGGTCCCCCTATGGCTACACCTTC.

This chain joins TRBV5-1 and TRBJ1-1; 7 positions agree with TRBD1. The ends lost 3 bases at V and 1 base at J; junction bases unmatched: 9. There are 16 residues in the CDR3. Germline CDR1 SGHRS, CDR2 YFSETQ. DNA of the CDR3: TGCGCCAGCAGCTCAAGACAGGGAGGAGCGAACACTGAAGCTTTCTTT. Encoded protein: CASSSRQGGANTEAFF.

CDR3 region: CASSEEAGSTDTQYF. The DNA for the CDR3 is TGTGCCAGCAGCGAGGAAGCGGGGAGCACAGATACGCAGTATTTT. The rearrangement links TRBV9 to TRBJ2-3, with 7 bases identical to TRBD2. V lost 3 bases and J lost 0; bases outside the gene matches: 4. Per the germline V gene, CDR1 is SGDLS and CDR2 is YYNGEE. This CDR3 is 15 amino acids long. Drawing the rest from reference TRBV9 and TRBJ2-3, the complete variable domain is DSGVTQTPKHLITATGQRVTLRCSPRSGDLSVYWYQQSLDQGLQFLIQYYNGEERAKGNILERFSAQQFPDLHSELNLSSLELGDSALYFCASSEEAGSTDTQYFGPGTRLTVL.

V gene TRBV4-1 combines with J gene TRBJ1-2, with 10 bases aligning to TRBD1. The germline CDR1 and CDR2 sequences are MGHRA and YSYEKL. The CDR3 is 15 amino acids. The junction had 7 bases not matched to a gene; V was cut back by 4 bases and J by 5 bases. In DNA, the CDR3 is TGCGCCAGCAGCCCAACGACAGGGGGCGAATATGGCTACACCTTC. It yields the protein CASSPTTGGEYGYTF.

The chain joins TRBV10-3 to TRBJ2-2; D perhaps matches TRBD2 (6 bases). The CDR3 is 16 residues long. Trimming removed 5 bases at V and 0 bases at J, with 13 bases between. CDR1 is ENHRY, CDR2 SYGVKD, per germline. The CDR3, as DNA: TGTGCCATCAGTCGCCAAGCGGGCCCGAACACCGGGGAGCTGTTTTTT. It specifies CAISRQAGPNTGELFF.

V and J are TRBV6-5 and TRBJ1-2; a possible D gene is TRBD1 (6 bases). Germline V gene lookup returns CDR1 MNHEY and CDR2 SVGAGI. The CDR3 is 13 residues long. Trimming left V 6 bases short and J 12 bases short, with 20 bases between. CDR3 in DNA: TGTGCCAGCAGGACAGACAGGAGAAGAGGCAACACCTTC. Its translation is CASRTDRRRGNTF.

The rearrangement joins TRBV29-1 to TRBJ1-1; 7 bases map to TRBD1. Germline trimming cut 4 bases from V and 5 bases from J; bases unmatched to any gene: 10. From germline, CDR1 is SQVTM and CDR2 ANQGSEA. There are 14 residues in the CDR3. DNA for the CDR3: TGCAGCGTTGCCCTGAAGATGACAGGGACTGAAGCTTTCTTT. Its translation is CSVALKMTGTEAFF. Combining the CDR3 with reference TRBV29-1 and TRBJ1-1 gives the whole variable domain SAVISQKPSRDICQRGTSLTIQCQVDSQVTMMFWYRQQPGQSLTLIATANQGSEATYESGFVIDKFPISRPNLTFSTLTVSNMSPEDSSIYLCSVALKMTGTEAFFGQGTRLTVV.

The rearrangement joins TRBV7-9 to TRBJ2-7, with 10 bases fitting TRBD1. Trimming removed 4 bases from V and 1 base from J; junction bases left unmatched: 4. The CDR3 runs 15 residues. The germline V gene encodes CDR1 SEHNR and CDR2 FQNEAQ (reference sequence). The CDR3 region is CASSSDRGTSYEQYF. The CDR3 coding sequence is TGTGCCAGCAGCTCGGACAGGGGGACATCCTACGAGCAGTACTTC.

The chain links TRBV19 to TRBJ2-2, with 8 bases matching TRBD1. The germline V gene has CDR1 LNHDA and CDR2 SQIVND (reference sequence). V trimming: 3 bases; J trimming: 4 bases; junction bases outside the gene matches: 4. The CDR3 has 15 residues. As DNA, the CDR3 is TGTGCCAGTAGTATGGACAGGGCGAGCACCGGGGAGCTGTTTTTT. It codes for CASSMDRASTGELFF.

The chain employs TRBV19 and TRBJ1-1; tentative D call: TRBD1 (5 bases). Germline loops: CDR1 LNHDA, CDR2 SQIVND (reference sequence). V was pared by 6 bases and J by 5 bases, with 10 bases between. CDR3 length: 12 amino acids. In DNA form, the CDR3 reads TGTGCCAGTAGACGGGGGATTACTGAAGCTTTCTTT. Translation gives CASRRGITEAFF.

This chain joins TRBV27 and TRBJ2-1; no clear D gene. The CDR3 loop spans 14 amino acids. The germline V gene has CDR1 MNHEY and CDR2 SMNVEV (reference sequence). Trimming cost V 5 bases and J 2 bases, with 10 bases left between them. This CDR3 reads CASSLTDTYNEQFF. In DNA form, the CDR3 reads TGTGCCAGCAGTCTGACTGATACCTACAATGAGCAGTTCTTC.

The chain uses TRBV19 and TRBJ1-3; no definite D call. Germline CDR1 and CDR2: LNHDA and SQIVND (reference sequence). The CDR3 has 15 residues. Trimming removed 4 bases from V and 0 bases from J, with 10 bases in between. The CDR3: CASSKAGISGNTIYF. CDR3 DNA: TGTGCCAGTAGTAAAGCGGGGATCTCTGGAAACACCATATATTTT.

Here the CDR3 reads CASTDRMNTEAFF. Here the CDR3 DNA reads TGTGCCAGTACGGACAGGATGAACACTGAAGCTTTCTTT. The chain joins TRBV5-6 to TRBJ1-1, with TRBD1 matching 7 bases. CDR3 length equals 13 residues. The germline gives CDR1 SGHDT, CDR2 YYEEEE. J gave up 0 bases and V 8 bases, and 4 bases lay outside the gene matches.

This clone came up once. The genes are TRBV13 and TRBJ2-4, with 11 bases fitting TRBD1. The CDR3 has 15 residues. Germline V gene data show CDR1 as PRHDT and CDR2 as FYEKMQ (reference sequence). With V trimmed by 5 bases and J by 9 bases, 9 bases remained unmatched. CDR3 in amino acids: CASSTTGTGGIIQYF. CDR3 bases: TGTGCCAGCAGCACTACCGGGACAGGGGGTATCATTCAGTACTTC. The variable domain in full, completed from reference TRBV13 and TRBJ2-4, reads AAGVIQSPRHLIKEKRETATLKCYPIPRHDTVYWYQQGPGQDPQFLISFYEKMQSDKGSIPDRFSAQQFSDYHSELNMSSLELGDSALYFCASSTTGTGGIIQYFGAGTRLSVL.

About this clone: The identical CDR3 is also encoded by other nucleotide sequences in the sample. The chain carries TRBV19 and TRBJ1-5; D is unresolved. The CDR3 extends over 13 amino acids. The V and J ends lost 3 bases and 2 bases respectively, with 5 bases between them. Germline CDR1 and CDR2: LNHDA and SQIVND (reference sequence). The CDR3 coding sequence is TGTGCCAGTAGTATCTCGGGCAATCAGCCCCAGCATTTT. As protein: CASSISGNQPQHF.

This clone has more than one count but fewer than ten. The genes are TRBV6-5 and TRBJ1-6; 7 positions agree with TRBD1. This CDR3 is 16 amino acids long. Germline V gene sequence: CDR1 MNHEY, CDR2 SVGAGI. V lost 4 bases to trimming and J lost 0 bases; unmatched junction nucleotides: 3. CDR3 amino acids: CASSSWDSSYNSPLHF. CDR3 in DNA: TGTGCCAGCAGTTCCTGGGACAGCTCCTATAATTCACCCCTCCACTTT.

J is TRBJ2-6 and V is TRBV2, with 9 positions matching TRBD1. This CDR3 comprises 16 residues. Germline loops: CDR1 SNHLY, CDR2 FYNNEI. With 7 bases clipped from V and 1 base from J, the junction kept 5 bases outside the gene matches. In DNA, the CDR3 is TGTGCCAGCAAGGGACAGGGCCCTTCTGGGGCCAACGTCCTGACTTTC. Translating it yields CASKGQGPSGANVLTF.

V usage is TRBV10-2 and J usage is TRBJ2-1; D is unclear. Between the trimmed V and J ends, which lost 7 bases and 5 bases, there was a span of 12 bases. Germline V lookup: CDR1 WSHSY, CDR2 SAAADI. CDR3 length: 13 residues. CDR3 loop: CASKSPADNEQFF. The CDR3 DNA follows: TGCGCCAGCAAAAGCCCCGCGGACAATGAGCAGTTCTTC.

V usage is TRBV2 and J usage is TRBJ1-4; D call uncertain. The V end was cut by 3 bases, the J end by 7 bases, with 15 bases between. Germline V gene lookup returns CDR1 SNHLY and CDR2 FYNNEI. This CDR3 is built from 15 residues. CDR3 coding DNA: TGTGCCAGCAGTGATGACGATCTGACGGGTGAAAAACTGTTTTTT. Residues: CASSDDDLTGEKLFF. The whole variable domain, remainder taken from reference TRBV2 and TRBJ1-4, is EPEVTQTPSHQVTQMGQEVILRCVPISNHLYFYWYRQILGQKVEFLVSFYNNEISEKSEIFDDQFSVERPDGSNFTLKIRSTKLEDSAMYFCASSDDDLTGEKLFFGSGTQLSVL.

This chain uses TRBV15 with TRBJ1-2; D is unresolved. Germline loops: CDR1 LNHNV, CDR2 YYDKDF (reference sequence). Trimming shortened V by 0 bases and J by 12 bases, and 17 bases separated the two germline ends. The CDR3 covers 14 residues. CDR3 protein: CATSRDLTRPSNTF. CDR3 sequence (DNA): TGTGCCACCAGCAGAGATCTTACCAGGCCCAGTAACACCTTC.

The genes are TRBV11-3 and TRBJ2-5, with 13 bases matching TRBD2. Germline V gene lookup returns CDR1 SGHNT and CDR2 YENEEA. With 6 bases clipped from V and 6 bases from J, the junction kept 4 bases outside the gene matches. The CDR3 length is 14 residues. CDR3 sequence: CASSTSGGAQTQYF. The CDR3 DNA follows: TGTGCCAGCAGTACTAGCGGGGGGGCCCAGACCCAGTACTTC.

This clone came up once. The chain has TRBV6-5 and TRBJ1-4; possible D gene TRBD1, 6 bases. The germline V gene encodes CDR1 MNHEY and CDR2 SVGAGI. Trimming pared 2 bases from V and 8 bases from J, leaving 9 bases between. The CDR3 loop spans 13 amino acids. The chain's CDR3 is CASSYDRIEKLFF. CDR3 nucleotides: TGTGCCAGCAGTTACGACAGGATAGAAAAACTGTTTTTT.

V and J are TRBV4-3 and TRBJ2-1, with 11 positions matching TRBD1. The V gene end was trimmed by 1 base and the J gene end by 7 bases; junction bases not matched to a gene: 6. The V gene's germline CDR1 is LGHNA and CDR2 YSLEER. The CDR3 loop spans 16 amino acids. CDR3 sequence reads: CASSQGTGGFGNEQFF. The CDR3 DNA sequence: TGCGCCAGCAGCCAAGGGACAGGGGGCTTTGGGAATGAGCAGTTCTTC.